These 28 T cell receptor beta chains were all obtained from the same sample, sequenced in a study of cytomegalovirus exposure and HLA in healthy donors. A multiplex PCR was run with 60 Vbeta primers and 13 Jbeta primers. The table came from immunoSEQ multiplex PCR; TCRdb's copy has only in-frame clones and leaves some out. This sample yields under 300,000 clones, of which roughly 81% are seen a single time; 2% to 2.5% belongs to the top ten. Sequenced material: PBMCs. These receptors were taken from a woman aged 40 to 55 in good health and CMV-seropositive.

The genes are TRBV9 and TRBJ2-3; 9 bases align to TRBD2. Looked up from germline, CDR1 is SGDLS and CDR2 is YYNGEE. Trimming removed 4 bases from V and 2 bases from J; junction bases left unmatched: 5. This CDR3 has 15 amino acids. In nucleotides, the CDR3 is TGTGCCAGCAGCCCCAGACTAGCGGACACAGATACGCAGTATTTT. Translation gives CASSPRLADTDTQYF.

The chain couples TRBV10-3 to TRBJ2-1, with 10 bases fitting TRBD2. CDR3 length equals 15 residues. Germline values: CDR1 ENHRY, CDR2 SYGVKD. V was clipped by 6 bases and J by 10 bases; unmatched bases: 12. For the CDR3, the DNA is TGTGCCATCAGCGAGACGCTAGCGGGAGTAGGGGAGCAGTTCTTC. Its protein product is CAISETLAGVGEQFF.

This rearrangement joins TRBV6-5 to TRBJ2-7, with D perhaps TRBD1 (5 bases). With 8 bases removed from V and 6 bases from J, the gap between germline ends came to 14 bases. Germline V gene sequence: CDR1 MNHEY, CDR2 SVGAGI. This CDR3 spans 12 amino acids. The CDR3: CASVTPRGEQYF. For the CDR3, the DNA is TGTGCCAGCGTTACTCCAAGGGGCGAGCAGTACTTC.

This chain joins TRBV10-3 and TRBJ1-2, with TRBD1 matching over 7 bases. This CDR3 is built from 14 residues. Germline loops: CDR1 ENHRY, CDR2 SYGVKD. The junction had 8 bases not matched to a gene; V was cut back by 7 bases and J by 3 bases. Written as DNA, the CDR3 is TGTGCCATCAATCCGACAGGGTTCGACTATGGCTACACCTTC. This codes for CAINPTGFDYGYTF.

The rearrangement joins TRBV5-1 to TRBJ2-1; TRBD2 agrees at 14 bases. After removal of 0 bases from V and 0 bases from J, the junction contained 8 bases not matched to a gene. Germline V CDR1 and CDR2: SGHRS, YFSETQ. The CDR3 covers 20 residues. CDR3 nucleotide sequence: TGCGCCAGCAGCTTGGCCTCGACTAGCGGGAGGGCCCTCTCCTACAATGAGCAGTTCTTC. Translation gives CASSLASTSGRALSYNEQFF.

V and J are TRBV19 and TRBJ1-5; D might be TRBD1 (6 bases). Germline V gives CDR1 LNHDA, CDR2 SQIVND (reference sequence). Trimming cost V 3 bases and J 2 bases, with 11 bases left between them. The CDR3 contains 15 residues. CDR3 nucleotides: TGTGCCAGTAGTATGCGGGGGGCTGGCAATCAGCCCCAGCATTTT. Translation: CASSMRGAGNQPQHF. Based on the CDR3 plus reference TRBV19 and TRBJ1-5, the full variable domain is DGGITQSPKYLFRKEGQNVTLSCEQNLNHDAMYWYRQDPGQGLRLIYYSQIVNDFQKGDIAEGYSVSREKKESFPLTVTSAQKNPTAFYLCASSMRGAGNQPQHFGDGTRLSIL.

This chain uses TRBV9 with TRBJ1-1; D gene ambiguous. Trimming shortened V by 6 bases and J by 4 bases, and 10 bases separated the two germline ends. In germline, CDR1 is SGDLS, CDR2 YYNGEE. The length of the CDR3 is 12 residues. The CDR3 DNA is TGTGCCAGCACCCCCCTGTTCACTGAAGCTTTCTTT. Residues: CASTPLFTEAFF.

The chain links TRBV7-2 to TRBJ2-7, with TRBD2 matching over 10 bases. The V segment lost 1 base and the J segment 7 bases; nucleotides outside the gene matches: 7. The germline V gene encodes CDR1 SGHTA and CDR2 FQGNSA. This CDR3 has 15 residues. The CDR3 region has the DNA TGTGCCAGCAGCTTAGTGTCTAGCGGGAGTGGTGAGCAGTACTTC. Translating it yields CASSLVSSGSGEQYF.

A word on this clone: A junction end diverges from the germline sequence, so it may reflect a read error. The chain employs TRBV10-3 and TRBJ2-6; 7 bases fit TRBD1. Germline V lookup: CDR1 ENHRY, CDR2 SYGVKD. This CDR3 comprises 17 residues. CDR3 coding DNA: TGTGCCATCAGGAGGGACAGTGCCTCCTCTGGGGCCAACGGCCTGACTTTC. This sequence encodes CAIRRDSASSGANGLTF.

The chain combines TRBV28 with TRBJ2-2; 7 bases line up with TRBD1. Per the germline V gene, CDR1 is MDHEN and CDR2 is SYDVKM. There are 15 residues in the CDR3. Trimming took 7 bases from V and 6 from J; bases not matched to a gene: 11. CDR3 sequence: CASNLGQMRSGELFF. In nucleotides, the CDR3 is TGTGCCAGCAACCTGGGACAGATGAGGTCCGGGGAGCTGTTTTTT.

This rearrangement joins TRBV5-1 to TRBJ2-5, with 7 bases lining up with TRBD1. The V segment lost 1 base and the J segment 3 bases; nucleotides outside the gene matches: 3. Germline CDR1 SGHRS, CDR2 YFSETQ. The CDR3 contains 14 residues. CDR3 amino acids: CASSLWQGEETQYF. The CDR3 DNA reads TGCGCCAGCAGCTTGTGGCAGGGGGAAGAGACCCAGTACTTC.

V and J are TRBV29-1 and TRBJ1-1, with TRBD1 matching 9 bases. The germline CDR1 and CDR2 sequences are SQVTM and ANQGSEA. The CDR3 totals 13 residues. V was pared by 3 bases and J by 7 bases, with 6 bases of the junction left unmatched. CDR3 sequence: CSVEDRGWGEAFF. Written as DNA, the CDR3 is TGCAGCGTTGAGGACAGGGGATGGGGTGAAGCTTTCTTT.

The chain couples TRBV6-5 to TRBJ2-1, with TRBD2 as a possible D gene (5 bases). V was cut by 5 bases and J by 4 bases, with 15 bases left in between. Germline V CDR1 and CDR2: MNHEY, SVGAGI. This CDR3 has 15 residues. The chain's CDR3 is CASSQTRERYNEQFF. DNA of the CDR3: TGTGCCAGCAGTCAAACTAGGGAGAGGTACAATGAGCAGTTCTTC.

The chain carries TRBV10-3 and TRBJ1-1; 9 nucleotides line up with TRBD1. The germline V gene encodes CDR1 ENHRY and CDR2 SYGVKD. CDR3 size: 13 residues. The junction had 2 bases not matched to a gene; V was cut back by 6 bases and J by 3 bases. The CDR3 DNA sequence: TGTGCCATCAGGTGGGACAGGGACACTGAAGCTTTCTTT. Translation gives CAIRWDRDTEAFF.

J is TRBJ1-3 and V is TRBV27; 8 positions match TRBD1. J was trimmed by 7 bases and V by 2 bases; bases with no gene match: 4. The length of the CDR3 is 14 residues. The V gene's germline CDR1 is MNHEY and CDR2 SMNVEV (reference sequence). CDR3: CASSLSRTGNTIYF. CDR3 nucleotide sequence: TGTGCCAGCAGTTTAAGTAGGACAGGGAACACCATATATTTT.

The chain has TRBV6-5 and TRBJ2-5, with 10 bases matching TRBD1. The better agreement between TRBJ2-7 and the DNA end casts doubt on the J call. The CDR3 spans 15 residues. CDR1 and CDR2 (germline): MNHEY, SVGAGI. Here the CDR3 DNA reads TGTGCCAGCAGTTACGGGGGGACAGGGGAGAACGAGCAGTACTTC. Its translation is CASSYGGTGENEQYF.

The chain couples TRBV2 to TRBJ2-7, with TRBD1 matching over 9 bases. This CDR3 is built from 15 residues. Germline V lookup: CDR1 SNHLY, CDR2 FYNNEI. The trim removed 1 base at V and 6 bases at J, leaving 7 bases unmatched. CDR3 loop: CASSEGGQGNAEQYF. The CDR3 nucleotides read TGTGCCAGCAGTGAAGGTGGACAGGGGAACGCCGAGCAGTACTTC.

The chain carries TRBV25-1 and TRBJ1-2; D ambiguous. Trimming cost V 3 bases and J 8 bases, with 10 bases left between them. Germline CDR1 is MGHDK and CDR2 is SYGVNS. The CDR3 runs 12 residues. CDR3 amino acids: CASSDPFEGYTF. The CDR3 coding sequence is TGTGCCAGCAGTGACCCTTTCGAGGGCTACACCTTC.

The CDR3 bases are TGCGCCAGCAGCTTGATTAGCGGGAGGGCCTACGAGCAGTACTTC. Residues: CASSLISGRAYEQYF. The V and J genes are TRBV5-1 and TRBJ2-7; 11 positions match TRBD2. Germline V gene data show CDR1 as SGHRS and CDR2 as YFSETQ. This CDR3 region has 15 residues. With V trimmed by 1 base and J by 2 bases, 2 bases remained unmatched. The complete variable domain, with remaining parts taken from reference TRBV5-1 and TRBJ2-7, reads KAGVTQTPRYLIKTRGQQVTLSCSPISGHRSVSWYQQTPGQGLQFLFEYFSETQRNKGNFPGRFSGRQFSNSRSEMNVSTLELGDSALYLCASSLISGRAYEQYFGPGTRLTVT.

The chain uses TRBV30 and TRBJ1-2; a possible D gene is TRBD1 (5 bases). Germline values: CDR1 GTSNPN, CDR2 SVGIG (reference sequence). The V end lost 2 bases, the J end lost 10 bases, and 17 bases lay between the germline ends. The CDR3 extends over 13 amino acids. CDR3 protein: CAWSRPGGSVYTF. The CDR3 coding sequence is TGTGCCTGGAGTCGCCCCGGGGGGTCGGTCTACACCTTC.

The table lists this clone with a count of one. J is TRBJ1-2 and V is TRBV4-1, with a possible D match to TRBD1 (6 bases). This CDR3 is 14 amino acids long. V lost 0 bases and J lost 2, with 7 bases in between. The germline CDR1 and CDR2 sequences are MGHRA and YSYEKL. CDR3 sequence reads: CASSQDTGNYGYTF. CDR3 in DNA: TGCGCCAGCAGCCAAGATACAGGGAACTATGGCTACACCTTC.

The V call is TRBV4-3, the J call TRBJ2-2; 9 nucleotides agree with TRBD2. Germline V gene data show CDR1 as LGHNA and CDR2 as YSLEER. V lost 0 bases, J lost 2 bases, and 4 bases stayed unmatched. There are 17 residues in the CDR3. Here the CDR3 reads CASSQDKLAGNTGELFF. For the CDR3, the DNA is TGCGCCAGCAGCCAAGATAAACTAGCGGGTAACACCGGGGAGCTGTTTTTT.

The table lists this clone with a count of one. The chain employs TRBV15 and TRBJ2-3, with TRBD2 matching 11 bases. In germline, CDR1 is LNHNV, CDR2 YYDKDF (reference sequence). With V trimmed by 9 bases and J by 6 bases, 8 bases remained unmatched. CDR3 length: 14 amino acids. The CDR3: CATVLAGVRDTQYF. The CDR3, as DNA: TGTGCCACTGTACTAGCGGGAGTTAGGGATACGCAGTATTTT.

This clone came up a few times. The chain couples TRBV19 to TRBJ1-5; 10 bases are shared with TRBD1. The germline V gene has CDR1 LNHDA and CDR2 SQIVND (reference sequence). Trimming removed 3 bases from V and 4 bases from J; junction bases left unmatched: 3. The CDR3 runs to 15 residues. The CDR3 DNA sequence: TGTGCCAGTAGTATTAGGACAGGGGGAAATCAGCCCCAGCATTTT. Protein product: CASSIRTGGNQPQHF.

The genes are TRBV9 and TRBJ2-5; 10 bases agree with TRBD2. The ends lost 2 bases at V and 2 bases at J; junction bases unmatched: 6. The CDR3 contains 16 residues. Germline loops: CDR1 SGDLS, CDR2 YYNGEE. CDR3 DNA: TGTGCCAGCAGCGTTGGAGCGGGAGGGGGGCAAGAGACCCAGTACTTC. It translates to CASSVGAGGGQETQYF.

The chain has TRBV30 and TRBJ2-2; TRBD2 might be the D (5 bases). This CDR3 comprises 14 residues. Trimming stripped 4 bases from V and 0 bases from J, with 9 bases between. CDR1 is GTSNPN, CDR2 SVGIG, per germline (reference sequence). The CDR3 sequence: CAWKGAANTGELFF. CDR3 nucleotides: TGTGCCTGGAAGGGAGCCGCGAACACCGGGGAGCTGTTTTTT.

The V call is TRBV2, the J call TRBJ2-7; 8 bases are a match to TRBD2. The CDR3 has 14 residues. V shed 6 bases and J 10 bases; nucleotides not matched to a gene: 14. Germline assignment: CDR1 SNHLY and CDR2 FYNNEI. The CDR3 reads CASSVRGGPMEQYF. For the CDR3, the DNA is TGTGCCAGCAGCGTGCGCGGGGGGCCCATGGAACAGTACTTC.

The chain joins TRBV6-6 to TRBJ2-2; 11 bases are shared with TRBD2. This CDR3 spans 15 amino acids. Germline V gene lookup returns CDR1 MNHNY and CDR2 SVGAGI (reference sequence). J lost 5 bases, V lost 11 bases, and 10 bases had no gene match. The CDR3 reads CASGGASGRTGELFF. Written as DNA, the CDR3 is TGTGCCTCCGGGGGGGCTAGCGGGAGGACCGGGGAGCTGTTTTTT.